This T cell receptor beta chain was sequenced in a study of regulatory T cells in long-lasting Graves disease. The study, taken as a whole, reports: Persistent cases of Graves' showed reduced TCR diversity relative to newly diagnosed patients. It was in persistent disease that TRBV28, TRBJ1-2 and TRBJ2-5 were favored.

Sample time point: persistent/refractory GD, antithyroid drugs over 5 years with positive TRAb. Extracted RNA from PBMCs served as the source of the TCR library. The guidelines of the American Thyroid Association were the basis for diagnosing Graves' disease. In regard to this clonotype: The antigen is not known.

Both iRepertoire HTBI primers and Arm-PCR of CDR3 regions were used to build the TCR beta libraries. TCRdb fed the multiplex PCR reads into MiXCR, producing one record per CDR3 protein. The sample yields around 460,000 distinct CDR3 sequences, roughly 21% seen once. CDR1 is SGHRS and CDR2 is YFSETQ in the germline V gene. V was cut by 1 base and J by 3 bases, with 11 bases left in between. The CDR3 has 14 residues. This chain connects TRBV5-1 to TRBJ2-7; D ambiguous. The receptor was derived from a female donor with Graves disease. The starting material was peripheral blood mononuclear cells (PBMCs), obtained when the disease was refractory, from a patient treated with antithyroid drugs. CDR3 in DNA: TGCGCCAGCAGCTTGAACACTGGGGACTACGAGCAGTACTTC. This gives the protein CASSLNTGDYEQYF. Together with reference TRBV5-1 and TRBJ2-7, the CDR3 gives the full variable domain: KAGVTQTPRYLIKTRGQQVTLSCSPISGHRSVSWYQQTPGQGLQFLFEYFSETQRNKGNFPGRFSGRQFSNSRSEMNVSTLELGDSALYLCASSLNTGDYEQYFGPGTRLTVT.